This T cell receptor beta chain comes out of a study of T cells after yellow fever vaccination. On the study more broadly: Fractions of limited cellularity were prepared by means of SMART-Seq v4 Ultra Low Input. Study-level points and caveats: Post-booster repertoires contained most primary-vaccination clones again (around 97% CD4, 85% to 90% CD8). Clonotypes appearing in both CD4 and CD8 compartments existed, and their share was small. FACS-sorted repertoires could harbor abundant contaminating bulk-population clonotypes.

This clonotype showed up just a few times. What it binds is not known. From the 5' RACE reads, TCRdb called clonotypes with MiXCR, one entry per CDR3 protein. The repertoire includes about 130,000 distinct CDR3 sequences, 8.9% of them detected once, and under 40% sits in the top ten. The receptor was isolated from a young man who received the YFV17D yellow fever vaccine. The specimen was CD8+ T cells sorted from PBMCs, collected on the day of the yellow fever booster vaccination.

The CDR3 spells CAWGGSASSYNEQFF. In DNA, the CDR3 is TGTGCCTGGGGAGGTAGCGCGAGCTCCTACAATGAGCAGTTCTTC. This chain links TRBV30 with TRBJ2-1; D is perhaps TRBD2 (5 bases). With 5 bases removed from V and 0 bases from J, the gap between germline ends came to 14 bases. Germline CDR1 is GTSNPN and CDR2 is SVGIG (reference sequence). The CDR3 has 15 residues.